This T cell receptor beta chain was sequenced during a study of identical twins. This CDR3 has 13 residues. Trimming stripped 3 bases from V and 10 bases from J, with 13 bases between. Germline CDR1 and CDR2: ENHRY and SYGVKD. Healthy Caucasians supplied all donations. In the case of this clonotype: Antigen specificity is unknown.

Study findings and constraints: The analysis was cross-sectional rather than longitudinal within donors.

A universal primer binding site was introduced by template switching. The final cDNA contained unique molecular identifiers. TCRdb used MiXCR to reprocess the 5' RACE reads, holding one entry per CDR3 protein. This repertoire shows around 480,000 distinct CDR3 sequences, more than 13% found once; its top ten account for approximately 0.98%. The same sample was also used in a study of yellow fever vaccine responses in identical twins.

This receptor was taken from a woman under 30 in good health. The rearrangement joins TRBV10-3 to TRBJ2-1, with a possible D match to TRBD2 (7 bases). The sample was CD4+ T cells sorted from blood. The CDR3 region has the DNA TGTGCCATCAGTGACCAGAGGGGGGGCGAGCAGTTCTTC. Translation: CAISDQRGGEQFF.